Listed here are 6 T cell receptor beta chains from one sample, sequenced in a study of blood T cell repertoires in COVID-19. Data came from immunoSEQ multiplex PCR; TCRdb stores just in-frame clones and leaves some out. The sample has hundreds of thousands of clones; more than 70% are singletons. Sample: peripheral blood. The receptors were sampled from a woman between 25 and 40 years old with COVID-19, enrolled during active disease.

The chain is built from TRBV3-1 (or the pseudogene TRBV3-2) and TRBJ1-4; D may be TRBD1 (6 bases). The length of the CDR3 is 15 residues. The V gene's germline CDR1 is LGHDT and CDR2 YNNKEL (reference sequence). V lost 3 bases and J lost 1, with 9 bases in between. The CDR3 nucleotides read TGTGCCAGCAGCCACTGGGGGCAAACTAATGAAAAACTGTTTTTT. Translated: CASSHWGQTNEKLFF.

This clone was seen just once. This rearrangement joins TRBV12-3 or TRBV12-4 to TRBJ1-1; D is ambiguous. There are 11 residues in the CDR3. V was clipped by 8 bases and J by 11 bases, with 15 bases between them. The CDR3 sequence is CASHEGGRAFF. CDR3 DNA: TGTGCCAGCCACGAGGGAGGAAGGGCTTTCTTT.

The chain couples TRBV5-6 to TRBJ1-5; no definite D call. The germline V gene has CDR1 SGHDT and CDR2 YYEEEE. Deletions cut 3 bases from V and 0 bases from J, with 7 bases between. CDR3 length: 14 amino acids. The CDR3 here is CASSSGNSNQPQHF. The CDR3 coding sequence is TGTGCCAGCAGCTCGGGAAATAGCAATCAGCCCCAGCATTTT.

This chain connects TRBV11-2 to TRBJ1-2; no clear D gene. Germline loops: CDR1 SGHAT, CDR2 FQNNGV. The CDR3 is 14 amino acids. V was trimmed by 3 bases and J by 0 bases, leaving 8 bases between them. The CDR3 DNA is TGTGCCAGCAGCTTGGTCACAGCTAACTATGGCTACACCTTC. This encodes CASSLVTANYGYTF.

The chain joins TRBV5-1 to TRBJ2-5; tentatively, D is TRBD1 (5 bases). The CDR3 runs 14 residues. Per germline, CDR1 SGHRS and CDR2 YFSETQ. V was shortened by 7 bases and J by 4 bases, with 17 bases between the two germline ends. The CDR3 bases are TGCGCCAGCCGGACCACAGGAACGCGAGAGACCCAGTACTTC. This gives the protein CASRTTGTRETQYF. The full variable domain, rest sourced from reference TRBV5-1 and TRBJ2-5, is KAGVTQTPRYLIKTRGQQVTLSCSPISGHRSVSWYQQTPGQGLQFLFEYFSETQRNKGNFPGRFSGRQFSNSRSEMNVSTLELGDSALYLCASRTTGTRETQYFGPGTRLLVL.

This CDR3 is CASSLPATNEKLFF. The CDR3 DNA reads as TGTGCCAGCAGTTTACCCGCAACTAATGAAAAACTGTTTTTT. The rearrangement links TRBV28 to TRBJ1-4, with D unclear. The CDR3 contains 14 residues. CDR1 MDHEN and CDR2 SYDVKM come from the germline V gene. V gave up 2 bases and J gave up 0 bases, with 4 bases separating them.